This passage covers 20 T cell receptor beta chains from one sample sequenced in a study of blood T cell repertoires in COVID-19. Clones were read by immunoSEQ multiplex PCR, and TCRdb kept only the in-frame ones, dropping some. Of tens of thousands of clones listed, around 82% are singletons. What was sequenced was peripheral blood. All receptors derive from a man aged 60-69 years with acute or convalescent COVID-19.

The chain's CDR3 is CSASPEQISYNEQFF. The DNA for the CDR3 is TGCAGTGCTAGTCCCGAACAGATATCATACAATGAGCAGTTCTTC. The chain has TRBV20-1 and TRBJ2-1; D is unclear. Trimming cost V 3 bases and J 4 bases, with 16 bases left between them. There are 15 residues in the CDR3. Germline lookup yields CDR1 DFQATT and CDR2 SNEGSKA (reference sequence).

V usage is TRBV18 and J usage is TRBJ2-7, with 8 bases identical to TRBD1. The CDR3 has 15 residues. V shed 2 bases, J shed 7 bases, and the junction held 10 bases outside the gene matches. Germline V CDR1 and CDR2: KGHSH, LQKENI. CDR3 region: CASSPFTTGEREQYF. CDR3 DNA: TGTGCCAGCTCACCATTCACGACAGGGGAACGAGAGCAGTACTTC.

The chain joins TRBV7-3 to TRBJ1-1; D is undetermined. The CDR3 spans 14 residues. Germline V gives CDR1 SGHTA, CDR2 FQGTGA. V was trimmed by 4 bases and J by 7 bases, leaving 16 bases between them. The chain's CDR3 is CASSSSNSPIEAFF. CDR3 DNA sequence: TGTGCCAGCAGCTCCTCCAACTCACCCATTGAAGCTTTCTTT.

The rearrangement links TRBV12-3 or TRBV12-4 to TRBJ1-2; tentatively, D is TRBD1 (5 bases). This CDR3 has 12 amino acids. Trimming cost V 8 bases and J 5 bases, with 12 bases left between them. The CDR3 sequence is CASGSRGYGYTF. CDR3 bases: TGTGCCAGCGGTTCTAGGGGTTATGGCTACACCTTC.

The chain couples TRBV11-2 to TRBJ2-7; a possible D gene is TRBD1 (5 bases). The V gene lost 5 bases and the J gene lost 2 bases, with 19 bases spanning the gap. The germline CDR1 and CDR2 sequences are SGHAT and FQNNGV. This CDR3 region has 16 residues. The CDR3: CASSPRVDRGTYEQYF. CDR3 in DNA: TGTGCCAGCAGCCCTAGAGTCGACAGAGGAACCTACGAGCAGTACTTC. The full variable domain, its missing parts supplied by reference TRBV11-2 and TRBJ2-7, is EAGVAQSPRYKIIEKRQSVAFWCNPISGHATLYWYQQILGQGPKLLIQFQNNGVVDDSQLPKDRFSAERLKGVDSTLKIQPAKLEDSAVYLCASSPRVDRGTYEQYFGPGTRLTVT.

The chain combines TRBV29-1 with TRBJ1-1, with TRBD1 identical over 9 bases. CDR3 length: 14 amino acids. CDR1 and CDR2 (germline): SQVTM, ANQGSEA. The V segment lost 4 bases and the J segment 5 bases; nucleotides outside the gene matches: 8. CDR3 region: CSVVNRGRETEAFF. CDR3 nucleotide sequence: TGCAGCGTTGTAAACAGGGGGCGCGAAACTGAAGCTTTCTTT.

J is TRBJ2-1 and V is TRBV13, with D tentatively TRBD2 (7 bases). This CDR3 is built from 16 residues. The germline V and J ends were trimmed by 0 bases and 2 bases, with 11 bases remaining between them. Per germline, CDR1 PRHDT and CDR2 FYEKMQ (reference sequence). The CDR3 nucleotides are TGTGCCAGCAGCTTAGGCCGCGGGGGCCCCTACAATGAGCAGTTCTTC. Protein product: CASSLGRGGPYNEQFF. The variable domain in full, with the rest retrieved from reference TRBV13 and TRBJ2-1, is AAGVIQSPRHLIKEKRETATLKCYPIPRHDTVYWYQQGPGQDPQFLISFYEKMQSDKGSIPDRFSAQQFSDYHSELNMSSLELGDSALYFCASSLGRGGPYNEQFFGPGTRLTVL.

This sequence joins TRBV27 and TRBJ2-7; TRBD1 agrees at 9 bases. The CDR3 consists of 12 residues. V was pared by 7 bases and J by 4 bases, with 2 bases of the junction left unmatched. Germline V CDR1 and CDR2: MNHEY, SMNVEV (reference sequence). CDR3 sequence reads: CASKGQGYEQYF. Here the CDR3 DNA reads TGTGCCAGCAAGGGACAGGGATACGAGCAGTACTTC.

The genes are TRBV11-2 and TRBJ2-1; D may be TRBD2 (5 bases). The CDR3 loop spans 15 amino acids. The V end was cut by 2 bases, the J end by 1 base, with 9 bases between. CDR1 SGHAT and CDR2 FQNNGV come from the germline V gene. CDR3 sequence (DNA): TGTGCCAGCAGCTTATACGGGGATTCCTACAATGAGCAGTTCTTC. Its translation is CASSLYGDSYNEQFF.

The V and J genes are TRBV5-1 and TRBJ2-1, with 7 positions matching TRBD2. CDR3 size: 16 residues. J was trimmed by 7 bases and V by 0 bases; bases with no gene match: 10. Germline loops: CDR1 SGHRS, CDR2 YFSETQ. The CDR3 DNA reads TGCGCCAGCAGCTTGGAGGTGCGGGCTAGCGGTAATGAGCAGTTCTTC. It codes for CASSLEVRASGNEQFF.

J is TRBJ2-5 and V is TRBV6-5; 9 nucleotides align to TRBD1. The germline CDR1 and CDR2 sequences are MNHEY and SVGAGI. Trimming took 5 bases from V and 6 from J; bases not matched to a gene: 10. The CDR3 loop spans 15 amino acids. The CDR3 reads CASSPGQGRGKTQYF. The CDR3 DNA follows: TGTGCCAGCAGTCCCGGACAGGGGAGGGGAAAGACCCAGTACTTC.

This clone was recorded only once. This chain links TRBV4-1 with TRBJ1-5, with D maybe TRBD1 (5 bases). Trimming cost V 3 bases and J 3 bases, with 12 bases left between them. CDR3 length: 15 residues. Germline CDR1 and CDR2: MGHRA and YSYEKL. The CDR3 here is CASSHQLGDNQPQHF. The CDR3, as DNA: TGCGCCAGCAGCCATCAGTTAGGGGACAATCAGCCCCAGCATTTT.

This chain connects TRBV5-1 to TRBJ1-1; D unresolved. Germline loops: CDR1 SGHRS, CDR2 YFSETQ. V lost 0 bases and J 6 bases, leaving 21 bases between the germline ends. The CDR3 has 17 amino acids. CDR3 loop: CASSLEPAPPEASEAFF. The CDR3 DNA is TGCGCCAGCAGCTTGGAGCCAGCCCCACCAGAGGCTTCTGAAGCTTTCTTT.

The rearrangement uses TRBV7-8 and TRBJ2-5; 10 nucleotides line up with TRBD1. This CDR3 spans 16 amino acids. With 4 bases clipped from V and 3 bases from J, the junction kept 8 bases outside the gene matches. Germline V CDR1 and CDR2: SGHVS, FQNEAQ. CDR3 nucleotide sequence: TGTGCCAGCAGCTGGACAGGGGGAGTTTCGGAAGAGACCCAGTACTTC. Translated: CASSWTGGVSEETQYF.

The V gene is TRBV6-2 or TRBV6-3, the J gene TRBJ1-3; D might be TRBD1 (5 bases). CDR1 is MNHEY, CDR2 SVGEGT, per germline. Trimming took off 1 base at V and 4 bases at J, with 11 bases between the two ends. The CDR3 is made up of 15 amino acids. The CDR3 sequence is CASSYFARAGNTIYF. The CDR3 bases are TGTGCCAGCAGTTACTTCGCCAGGGCCGGAAACACCATATATTTT.

The chain carries TRBV5-1 and TRBJ2-2; 7 nucleotides match TRBD1. The CDR3 contains 15 residues. The junction had 6 bases not matched to a gene; V was cut back by 0 bases and J by 7 bases. Germline V gene data show CDR1 as SGHRS and CDR2 as YFSETQ. CDR3 in amino acids: CASSLGDRSFGELFF. The CDR3 coding sequence is TGCGCCAGCAGCTTGGGGGACAGATCGTTCGGGGAGCTGTTTTTT.

CDR3 protein: CASSTLAVRSYNEQFF. The CDR3 DNA reads TGTGCCAGCAGCACCCTAGCGGTTCGCTCCTACAATGAGCAGTTCTTC. V is TRBV11-2 and J is TRBJ2-1; 7 bases map to TRBD2. The trim removed 5 bases at V and 0 bases at J, leaving 7 bases unmatched. The CDR3 totals 16 residues. CDR1 and CDR2 from the germline V gene are SGHAT and FQNNGV.

In its sample, this clone was seen once. V and J are TRBV2 and TRBJ1-1; D remains ambiguous. Looked up from germline, CDR1 is SNHLY and CDR2 is FYNNEI. V was cut by 7 bases and J by 2 bases, with 14 bases left in between. The CDR3 sequence is 14 residues long. DNA of the CDR3: TGTGCCAGCATTCCCGGTCCCTTTAACACTGAAGCTTTCTTT. Its protein is CASIPGPFNTEAFF.

This chain joins TRBV19 and TRBJ1-1; tentatively, D is TRBD1 (5 bases). Germline V gene data show CDR1 as LNHDA and CDR2 as SQIVND (reference sequence). The V and J ends lost 5 bases and 7 bases respectively, with 20 bases between them. CDR3 length: 15 residues. For the CDR3, the DNA is TGTGCCAGTAGTCGCAAGGGCCCTGGGGGGATTGAAGCTTTCTTT. This encodes CASSRKGPGGIEAFF. Combining the CDR3 with reference TRBV19 and TRBJ1-1 gives the whole variable domain DGGITQSPKYLFRKEGQNVTLSCEQNLNHDAMYWYRQDPGQGLRLIYYSQIVNDFQKGDIAEGYSVSREKKESFPLTVTSAQKNPTAFYLCASSRKGPGGIEAFFGQGTRLTVV.

This sequence joins TRBV11-2 and TRBJ2-7; maybe TRBD1 (6 bases). With 7 bases removed from V and 4 bases from J, the gap between germline ends came to 17 bases. The germline gives CDR1 SGHAT, CDR2 FQNNGV. The CDR3 covers 14 residues. In nucleotides, the CDR3 is TGTGCCAGCACCTCAATACAGGGCTCGTACGAGCAGTACTTC. It encodes CASTSIQGSYEQYF.